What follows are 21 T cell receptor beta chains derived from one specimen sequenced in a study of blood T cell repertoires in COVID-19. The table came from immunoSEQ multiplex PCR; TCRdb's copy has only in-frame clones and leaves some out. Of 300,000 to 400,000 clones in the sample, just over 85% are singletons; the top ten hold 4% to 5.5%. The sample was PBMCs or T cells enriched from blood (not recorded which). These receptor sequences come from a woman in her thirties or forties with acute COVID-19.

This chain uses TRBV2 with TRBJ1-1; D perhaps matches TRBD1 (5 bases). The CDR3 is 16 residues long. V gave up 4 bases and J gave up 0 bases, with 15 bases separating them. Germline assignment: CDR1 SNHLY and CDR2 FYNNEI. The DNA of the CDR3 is TGTGCCAGCAGTGGAGGGAGGGGACTTTTGAACACTGAAGCTTTCTTT. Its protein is CASSGGRGLLNTEAFF. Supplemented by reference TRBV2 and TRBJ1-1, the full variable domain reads EPEVTQTPSHQVTQMGQEVILRCVPISNHLYFYWYRQILGQKVEFLVSFYNNEISEKSEIFDDQFSVERPDGSNFTLKIRSTKLEDSAMYFCASSGGRGLLNTEAFFGQGTRLTVV.

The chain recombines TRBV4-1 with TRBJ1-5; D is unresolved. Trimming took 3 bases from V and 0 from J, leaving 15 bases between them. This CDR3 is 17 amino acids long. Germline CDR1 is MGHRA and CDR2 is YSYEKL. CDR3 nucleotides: TGCGCCAGCAGCCAGAAACAGACGGCGTATAGCAATCAGCCCCAGCATTTT. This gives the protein CASSQKQTAYSNQPQHF.

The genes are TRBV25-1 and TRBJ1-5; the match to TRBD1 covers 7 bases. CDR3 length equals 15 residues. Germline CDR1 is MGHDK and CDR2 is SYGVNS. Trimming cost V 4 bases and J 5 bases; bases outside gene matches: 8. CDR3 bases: TGTGCCAGCAGTGGAGAGGACAGGTCTGATCAGCCCCAGCATTTT. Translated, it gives CASSGEDRSDQPQHF.

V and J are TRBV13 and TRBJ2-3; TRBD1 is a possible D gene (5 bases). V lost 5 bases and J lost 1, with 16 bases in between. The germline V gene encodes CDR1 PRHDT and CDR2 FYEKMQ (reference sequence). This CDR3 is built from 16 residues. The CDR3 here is CASSEAQGLGTDTQYF. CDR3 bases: TGTGCCAGCAGCGAAGCCCAGGGCTTGGGCACAGATACGCAGTATTTT.

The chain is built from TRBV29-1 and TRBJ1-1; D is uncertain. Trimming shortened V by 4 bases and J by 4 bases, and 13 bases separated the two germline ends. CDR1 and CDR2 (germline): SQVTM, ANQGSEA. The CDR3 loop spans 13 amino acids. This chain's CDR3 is CSVVRHLGTEAFF. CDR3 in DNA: TGCAGCGTTGTCCGGCACCTAGGCACTGAAGCTTTCTTT.

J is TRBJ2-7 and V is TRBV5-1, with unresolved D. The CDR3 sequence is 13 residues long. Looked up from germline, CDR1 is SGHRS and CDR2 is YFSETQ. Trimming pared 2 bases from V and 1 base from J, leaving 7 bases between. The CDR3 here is CASSFTDSYEQYF. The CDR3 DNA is TGCGCCAGCAGCTTTACTGATTCCTACGAGCAGTACTTC.

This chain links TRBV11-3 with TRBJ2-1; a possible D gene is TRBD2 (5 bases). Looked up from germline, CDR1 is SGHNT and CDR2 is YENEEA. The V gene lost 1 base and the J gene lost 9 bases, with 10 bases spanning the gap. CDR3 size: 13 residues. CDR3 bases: TGTGCCAGCAGCTTAGCTAGCTGGGGTGAGCAGTTCTTC. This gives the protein CASSLASWGEQFF.

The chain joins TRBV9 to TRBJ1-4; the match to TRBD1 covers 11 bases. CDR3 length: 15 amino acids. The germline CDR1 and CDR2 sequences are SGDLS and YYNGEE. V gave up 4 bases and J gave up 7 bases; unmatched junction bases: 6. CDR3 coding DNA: TGTGCCAGCAGCCCCCAGGGACAGGGGGGTGAAAAACTGTTTTTT. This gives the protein CASSPQGQGGEKLFF.

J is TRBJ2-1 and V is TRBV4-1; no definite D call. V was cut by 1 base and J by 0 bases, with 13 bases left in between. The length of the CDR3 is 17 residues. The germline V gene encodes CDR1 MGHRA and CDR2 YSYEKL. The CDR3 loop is CASSQGGHRSSYNEQFF. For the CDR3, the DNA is TGCGCCAGCAGCCAAGGAGGTCATCGGAGCTCCTACAATGAGCAGTTCTTC.

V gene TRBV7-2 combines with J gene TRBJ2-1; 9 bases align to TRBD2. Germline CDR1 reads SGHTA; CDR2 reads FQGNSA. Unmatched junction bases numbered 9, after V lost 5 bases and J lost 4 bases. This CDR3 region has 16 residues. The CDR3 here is CASSPPAGGHYNEQFF. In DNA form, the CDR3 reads TGTGCCAGCAGCCCCCCCGCGGGGGGGCATTACAATGAGCAGTTCTTC.

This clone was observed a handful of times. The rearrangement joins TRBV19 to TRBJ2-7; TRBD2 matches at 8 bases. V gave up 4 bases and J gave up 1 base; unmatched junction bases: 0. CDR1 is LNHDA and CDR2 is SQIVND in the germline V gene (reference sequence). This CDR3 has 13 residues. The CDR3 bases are TGTGCCAGTAGTAAGCGGGAGTCCTACGAGCAGTACTTC. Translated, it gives CASSKRESYEQYF. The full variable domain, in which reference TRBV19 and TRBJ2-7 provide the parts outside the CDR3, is DGGITQSPKYLFRKEGQNVTLSCEQNLNHDAMYWYRQDPGQGLRLIYYSQIVNDFQKGDIAEGYSVSREKKESFPLTVTSAQKNPTAFYLCASSKRESYEQYFGPGTRLTVT.

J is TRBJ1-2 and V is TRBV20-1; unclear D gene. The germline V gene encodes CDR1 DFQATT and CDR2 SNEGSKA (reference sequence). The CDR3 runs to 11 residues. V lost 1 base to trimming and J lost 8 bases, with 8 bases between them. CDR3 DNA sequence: TGCAGTGCTAGAGCAAGAGGGGGCTACACCTTC. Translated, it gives CSARARGGYTF.

CDR3 sequence (DNA): TGTGCCAGTAGTATAGAGGGGGGACAGGGGGCGGCTAAGAACACTGAAGCTTTCTTT. This encodes CASSIEGGQGAAKNTEAFF. V gene TRBV19 combines with J gene TRBJ1-1; 12 nucleotides agree with TRBD1. CDR1 and CDR2 (germline): LNHDA, SQIVND (reference sequence). J gave up 1 base and V 0 bases, and 9 bases lay outside the gene matches. This CDR3 region has 19 residues.

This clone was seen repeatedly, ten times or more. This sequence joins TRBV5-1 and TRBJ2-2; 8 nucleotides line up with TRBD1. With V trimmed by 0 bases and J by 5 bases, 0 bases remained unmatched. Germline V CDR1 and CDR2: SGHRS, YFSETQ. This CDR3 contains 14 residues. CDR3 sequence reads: CASSLGQGTGELFF. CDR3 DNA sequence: TGCGCCAGCAGCTTGGGACAGGGGACCGGGGAGCTGTTTTTT.

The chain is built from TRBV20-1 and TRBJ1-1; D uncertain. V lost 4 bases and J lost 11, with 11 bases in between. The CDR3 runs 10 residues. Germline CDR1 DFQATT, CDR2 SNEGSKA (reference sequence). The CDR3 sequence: CSATDPGAFF. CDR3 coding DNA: TGCAGTGCTACCGACCCGGGGGCTTTCTTT.

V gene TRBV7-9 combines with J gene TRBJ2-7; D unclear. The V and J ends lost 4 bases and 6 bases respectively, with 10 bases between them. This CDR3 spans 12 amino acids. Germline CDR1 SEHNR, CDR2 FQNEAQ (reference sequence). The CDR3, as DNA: TGTGCCAGCAGCTGGGCACACGCCGAGCAGTACTTC. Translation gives CASSWAHAEQYF.

The CDR3 spells CASSLEGRGPYGYTF. CDR3 DNA: TGTGCCAGCAGTTTAGAGGGCAGGGGGCCTTATGGCTACACCTTC. This chain connects TRBV27 to TRBJ1-2, with TRBD1 matching over 8 bases. V lost 2 bases to trimming and J lost 5 bases; unmatched junction nucleotides: 7. CDR1 MNHEY and CDR2 SMNVEV come from the germline V gene (reference sequence). The CDR3 spans 15 residues.

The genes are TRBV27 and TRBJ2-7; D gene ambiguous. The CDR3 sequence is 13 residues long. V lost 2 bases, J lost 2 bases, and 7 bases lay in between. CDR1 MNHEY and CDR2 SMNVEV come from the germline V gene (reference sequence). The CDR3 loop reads CASSLRVPYEQYF. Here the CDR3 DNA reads TGTGCCAGCAGTTTACGGGTCCCCTACGAGCAGTACTTC.

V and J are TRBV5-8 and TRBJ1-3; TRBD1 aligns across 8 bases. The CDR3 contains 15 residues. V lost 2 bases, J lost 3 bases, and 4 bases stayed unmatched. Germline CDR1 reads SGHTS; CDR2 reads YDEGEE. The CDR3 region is CASSLQGVNGNTIYF. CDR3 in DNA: TGTGCCAGCAGCTTACAGGGGGTGAATGGAAACACCATATATTTT.

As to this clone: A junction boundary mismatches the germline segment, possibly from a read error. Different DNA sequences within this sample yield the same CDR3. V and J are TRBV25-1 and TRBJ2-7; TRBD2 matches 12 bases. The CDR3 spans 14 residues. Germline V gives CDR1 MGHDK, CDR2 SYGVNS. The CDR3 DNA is TGTGCCAGTAGTGAAGGACTAGCGGGAAACGAGGAGTACTTC. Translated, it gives CASSEGLAGNEEYF.

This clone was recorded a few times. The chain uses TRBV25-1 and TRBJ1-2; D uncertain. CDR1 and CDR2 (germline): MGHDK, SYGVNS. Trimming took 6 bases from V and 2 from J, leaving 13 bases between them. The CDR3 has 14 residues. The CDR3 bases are TGTGCCAGCAGCCTCTCGGGTACCAACTATGGCTACACCTTC. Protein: CASSLSGTNYGYTF.